This entry is about one T cell receptor (beta chain). Its antigen remains unidentified. The CDR3 covers 14 residues. CDR1 GTSNPN and CDR2 SVGIG come from the germline V gene (reference sequence). V dropped 2 bases and J dropped 1 base, with 9 bases sitting between them. These data are taken from a study of OX40 agonist ivuxolimab in advanced cancers. Study details: Patients received intravenous ivuxolimab every 2 weeks at 0.01 to 10 mg/kg. Regarding the study as a whole: CD4+ and CD8+ T cells in blood underwent clonal expansion by week 6 at 0.1 to 3.0 mg/kg. The study found that CD8+ T cells averaged more expanded clones than CD4+. Undetermined was the antigen specificity of the expanded peripheral T cells.

Only in-frame clones appear in the TCRdb table, and some are missing; sequencing was by immunoSEQ multiplex PCR. The table includes tens of thousands of clones, 80% to 90% detected once. The starting material was CD4+ or CD8+ T cells sorted from blood, obtained in a trial of the OX40 agonist ivuxolimab. The sequence was collected from an adult with an advanced solid tumor such as melanoma, head and neck, liver or kidney cancer. V is TRBV30 and J is TRBJ1-5, with D unclear. The DNA for the CDR3 is TGTGCCTGGAGTAATGGCGGGAGCAATCAGCCCCAGCATTTT. Its protein is CAWSNGGSNQPQHF.